The rows below give T cell receptor beta chains drawn from one sample of a study of Graves' ophthalmopathy and Graves' hyperthyroidism. One entry per CDR3 protein, called by TCRdb with MiXCR from the multiplex PCR reads. The sample consists of 500,000 to 700,000 distinct CDR3 sequences, about 20% of them appearing once. The sequenced sample was peripheral blood. The receptors come from a woman aged 18-29 years with stable Graves' hyperthyroidism. Some clones in this sample may be carry-over from other donors' samples. Both conserved end residues are part of each CDR3. D genes are given only for firm matches. Clone size is shown for a subset of rows, as once, few, many or a class of expanded clone.

.	TRBJ2-7	TRBV5-1	many	CASSLEAVGEQYF	TGCGCCAGCAGCTTGGAGGCGGTTGGCGAGCAGTACTTC
TRBD1	TRBJ1-1	TRBV5-1	many	CASRERQGARTEAFF	TGCGCCAGCAGGGAGAGACAGGGGGCGAGGACTGAAGCTTTCTTT
.	TRBJ1-2	TRBV20-1	many	CSARPGVEDYGYTF	TGCAGTGCTAGACCCGGGGTAGAGGACTATGGCTACACCTTC
TRBD2	TRBJ2-3	TRBV6-1	few	CASSERLAEGTDTQYF	TGTGCCAGCAGTGAACGACTAGCGGAGGGCACAGATACGCAGTATTTT
TRBD2	TRBJ2-5	TRBV7-3	.	CASSLCALAGGPGEAQYF	TGTGCCAGCAGCTTATGTGCGCTAGCGGGGGGGCCAGGGGAGGCCCAGTACTTC
TRBD1	TRBJ1-5	TRBV6-1	many	CASSERQGGGQPQHF	TGTGCCAGCAGTGAACGACAGGGTGGGGGTCAGCCCCAGCATTTT
.	TRBJ2-2	TRBV2	few	CASSVRGEGWPGELFF	TGTGCCAGCAGTGTTCGAGGCGAGGGTTGGCCCGGGGAGCTGTTTTTT
.	TRBJ2-7	TRBV27	.	CASRSESPFYEQYF	TGTGCCAGCAGATCAGAATCCCCATTCTACGAGCAGTACTTC
TRBD1	TRBJ2-2	TRBV10-3	many	CAINTGQAGTGELFF	TGTGCCATCAATACCGGACAGGCGGGCACCGGGGAGCTGTTTTTT
.	TRBJ1-1	TRBV7-9	few	CASSLARGGGTEAFF	TGTGCCAGCAGCTTAGCTCGGGGGGGAGGCACTGAAGCTTTCTTT
TRBD2	TRBJ2-2	TRBV12-3/TRBV12-4	many	CASSRLAGEVGELFF	TGTGCCAGCAGTAGACTAGCGGGGGAGGTCGGGGAGCTGTTTTTT
.	TRBJ1-3	TRBV9	few	CASSVGDLVSGNTIYF	TGTGCCAGCAGCGTAGGGGACCTGGTCTCTGGAAACACCATATATTTT
TRBD1	TRBJ1-3	TRBV11-2	.	CASSLGSYRGRKGNTIYF	TGTGCCAGCAGCTTAGGAAGTTACAGGGGGCGCAAAGGAAACACCATATATTTT
.	TRBJ2-2	TRBV5-1	few	CASNRTGNTGELFF	TGCGCCAGCAACCGAACAGGGAACACCGGGGAGCTGTTTTTT
.	TRBJ1-2	TRBV5-6	many	CASSFPLTRVSYGYTF	TGTGCCAGCAGCTTCCCGCTGACGAGGGTTAGCTATGGCTACACCTTC
.	TRBJ1-6	TRBV5-1	many	CASSPRTGDSPLHF	TGCGCCAGCAGCCCTAGGACGGGGGATTCACCCCTCCACTTT
TRBD2	TRBJ2-2	TRBV12-3/TRBV12-4	.	CATRWSGTTGELFF	TGTGCCACCAGGTGGAGCGGGACTACCGGGGAGCTGTTTTTT
TRBD1	TRBJ2-7	TRBV30	.	CAWSVQGAREQYF	TGTGCCTGGAGTGTACAGGGGGCTCGGGAGCAGTACTTC
.	TRBJ1-6	TRBV4-1	.	CASSQDVGEYSPLHF	TGCGCCAGCAGCCAAGATGTCGGGGAATATTCACCCCTCCACTTT
.	TRBJ1-6	TRBV27	many	CASSPHVVSPLHF	TGTGCCAGCAGTCCCCATGTGGTTTCACCCCTCCACTTT
.	TRBJ1-1	TRBV5-1	few	CASTRGGPSPGTEAFF	TGCGCCAGCACCCGGGGAGGGCCGTCCCCAGGCACTGAAGCTTTCTTT
TRBD2	TRBJ2-5	TRBV20-1	many	CSAQLRTSGREETQYF	TGCAGTGCCCAACTACGGACTAGCGGGAGGGAAGAGACCCAGTACTTC
.	TRBJ1-1	TRBV25-1	many	CASSDGGRTEAFF	TGTGCCAGCAGTGACGGCGGGCGCACTGAAGCTTTCTTT
.	TRBJ2-7	TRBV28	few	CASSPIDRPSGEQYF	TGTGCCAGCAGTCCAATCGACAGGCCCTCAGGCGAGCAGTACTTC
.	TRBJ1-2	TRBV2	.	CASSGGARRRYTF	TGTGCCAGCAGCGGGGGGGCGCGGCGACGCTACACCTTC
.	TRBJ1-1	TRBV29-1	.	CSVERGREAFF	TGCAGCGTAGAGCGGGGCAGAGAAGCTTTCTTT
TRBD1	TRBJ2-7	TRBV30	many	CAWNKDRAYEQYF	TGTGCCTGGAATAAGGACAGGGCCTACGAGCAGTACTTC
TRBD1	TRBJ2-7	TRBV12-3/TRBV12-4	once	CASSDRGVSYEQYF	TGTGCCAGCAGTGACAGGGGGGTCTCCTACGAGCAGTACTTC
.	TRBJ2-5	TRBV6-1	many	CASRGIQETQYF	TGTGCCAGCAGGGGGATCCAAGAGACCCAGTACTTC
.	TRBJ2-4	TRBV7-9	.	CASSLGGGEHQNIQYF	TGTGCCAGCAGCTTAGGGGGCGGGGAACACCAGAACATTCAGTACTTC
.	TRBJ2-7	TRBV30	many	CAWSVGAYEQYF	TGTGCCTGGAGTGTGGGAGCCTACGAGCAGTACTTC
.	TRBJ2-2	TRBV11-1	many	CASSLSGGYTNTGELFF	TGTGCCAGCAGCTTAAGTGGGGGGTATACGAACACCGGGGAGCTGTTTTTT
.	TRBJ2-7	TRBV15	many	CATSRDALGTARQYF	TGTGCCACCAGCAGAGACGCCCTAGGAACGGCGCGGCAGTACTTC
.	TRBJ1-1	TRBV9	many	CASSVDGGRENTEAFF	TGTGCCAGCAGCGTAGATGGGGGGAGAGAGAACACTGAAGCTTTCTTT
.	TRBJ1-1	TRBV30	many	CAGINTEAFF	TGTGCCGGGATCAACACTGAAGCTTTCTTT
.	TRBJ2-5	TRBV3-1	many	CASSQGRLTAETQYF	TGTGCCAGCAGCCAAGGAAGGCTAACGGCCGAGACCCAGTACTTC
.	TRBJ1-3	TRBV30	many	CAWSVRSYSGNTIYF	TGTGCCTGGAGTGTACGGAGCTACTCTGGAAACACCATATATTTT
.	TRBJ1-5	TRBV30	many	CAWSTRGNQPQHF	TGTGCCTGGAGTACCAGGGGTAATCAGCCCCAGCATTTT
.	TRBJ2-2	TRBV12-5	many	CASAPLGTNQLGELFF	TGTGCTAGTGCTCCGCTAGGAACAAATCAACTCGGGGAGCTGTTTTTT
.	TRBJ2-2	TRBV7-6	.	CASSPGMSGELFF	TGTGCCAGCAGCCCAGGGATGTCCGGGGAGCTGTTTTTT
TRBD2	TRBJ2-2	TRBV2	few	CARRLAGVTGELFF	TGTGCCAGGAGACTAGCGGGAGTAACCGGGGAGCTGTTTTTT
.	TRBJ1-2	TRBV11-2	.	CASSLDPGIRGYTF	TGTGCCAGCAGCTTAGATCCGGGGATCCGTGGCTACACCTTC
TRBD1	TRBJ1-1	TRBV12-3/TRBV12-4	.	CASRPGQGVNTEAFF	TGTGCCAGCAGACCGGGACAGGGGGTGAACACTGAAGCTTTCTTT
.	TRBJ1-6	TRBV6-5	.	CASSYSPTENSPLHF	TGTGCCAGCAGTTACTCCCCGACAGAGAATTCACCCCTCCACTTT
.	TRBJ2-5	TRBV5-1	.	CASSSPHWGMEATKTQYF	TGCGCCAGCAGCTCGCCCCATTGGGGGATGGAAGCCACAAAGACCCAGTACTTC
.	TRBJ2-5	TRBV19	.	CASSIGGREETQYF	TGTGCCAGTAGTATAGGAGGCAGGGAAGAGACCCAGTACTTC
TRBD2	TRBJ2-5	TRBV7-8	few	CASSKTSGYQETQYF	TGTGCCAGCAGTAAGACTAGCGGGTACCAAGAGACCCAGTACTTC
.	TRBJ1-5	TRBV12-3/TRBV12-4	many	CASSRDVLNQPQHF	TGTGCCAGCAGTCGGGACGTCTTGAATCAGCCCCAGCATTTT
.	TRBJ1-1	TRBV7-3	many	CASSLTLGSEAFF	TGTGCCAGCAGCTTAACCTTGGGTTCTGAAGCTTTCTTT